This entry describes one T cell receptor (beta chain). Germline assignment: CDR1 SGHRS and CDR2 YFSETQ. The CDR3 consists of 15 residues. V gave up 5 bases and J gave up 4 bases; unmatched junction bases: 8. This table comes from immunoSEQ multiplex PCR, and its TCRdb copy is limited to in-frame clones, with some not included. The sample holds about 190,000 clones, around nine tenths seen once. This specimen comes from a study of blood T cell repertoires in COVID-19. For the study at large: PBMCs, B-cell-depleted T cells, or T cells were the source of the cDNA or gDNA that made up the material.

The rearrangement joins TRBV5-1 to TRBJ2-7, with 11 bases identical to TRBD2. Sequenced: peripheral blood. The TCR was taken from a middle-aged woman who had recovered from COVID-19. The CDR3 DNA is TGCGCCAGCAGGGAAGCGCTAGCGGGAGGATACGAGCAGTACTTC. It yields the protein CASREALAGGYEQYF.